This TCR beta chain was observed in a study of CD8 T cells in Susac syndrome. RNA amounts of about 0.5 to 1 ug underwent reverse transcription with random hexamers. immunoSEQ multiplex PCR amplified TCR beta CDR3 across 54 Vbeta, 13 Jbeta. TCRdb reprocessed the immunoSEQ multiplex PCR reads with MiXCR, giving one entry per CDR3 protein. Of 150,000 to 250,000 distinct CDR3 sequences in the sample, nearly 95% were seen once. CDR3 size: 14 residues. From germline, CDR1 is KGHDR and CDR2 SFDVKD. V shed 4 bases, J shed 4 bases, and the junction held 5 bases outside the gene matches. The authors negatively isolated CD8+ and CD4+ T cells and FACS-enriched TEMRA cells.

Sequenced input: CD4+ T cells from PBMCs. This clonotype was obtained from a human donor with multiple sclerosis. The rearrangement uses TRBV24-1 and TRBJ2-7; 8 bases match TRBD2. CDR3 in amino acids: CATSDTGTSYEQYF. The CDR3 region has the DNA TGTGCCACCAGTGACACCGGGACTAGTTACGAGCAGTACTTC.